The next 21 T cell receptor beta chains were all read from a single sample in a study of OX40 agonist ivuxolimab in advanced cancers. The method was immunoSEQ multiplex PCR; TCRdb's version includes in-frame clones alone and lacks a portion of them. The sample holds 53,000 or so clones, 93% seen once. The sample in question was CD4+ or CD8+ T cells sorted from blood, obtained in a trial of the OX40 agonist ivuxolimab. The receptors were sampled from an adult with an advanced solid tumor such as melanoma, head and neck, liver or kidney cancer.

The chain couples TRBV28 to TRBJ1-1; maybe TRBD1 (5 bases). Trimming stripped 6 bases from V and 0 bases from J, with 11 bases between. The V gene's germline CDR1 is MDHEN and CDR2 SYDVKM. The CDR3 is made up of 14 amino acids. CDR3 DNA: TGTGCCAGCAGGTACGGGGGATTGAACACTGAAGCTTTCTTT. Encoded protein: CASRYGGLNTEAFF.

The CDR3 bases are TGTGCCAGTAGTATGGACAGTTACAATGAGCAGTTCTTC. Its protein is CASSMDSYNEQFF. The gene calls are TRBV19 and TRBJ2-1; D perhaps matches TRBD1 (6 bases). The V end lost 3 bases, the J end lost 4 bases, and 7 bases lay between the germline ends. The CDR3 covers 13 residues. From germline, CDR1 is LNHDA and CDR2 SQIVND (reference sequence).

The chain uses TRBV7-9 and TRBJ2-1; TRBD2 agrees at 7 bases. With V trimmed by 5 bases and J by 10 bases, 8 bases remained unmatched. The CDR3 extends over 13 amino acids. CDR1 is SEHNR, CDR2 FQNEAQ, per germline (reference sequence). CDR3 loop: CASSPLRLAEQFF. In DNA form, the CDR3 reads TGTGCCAGCAGCCCCCTTCGACTAGCAGAGCAGTTCTTC.

The CDR3 sequence: CASSLEGQPNEKLFF. In DNA form, the CDR3 reads TGTGCCAGCAGCTTAGAGGGACAGCCTAATGAAAAACTGTTTTTT. The chain links TRBV7-8 to TRBJ1-4; 7 bases map to TRBD1. The germline gives CDR1 SGHVS, CDR2 FQNEAQ. The V segment lost 1 base and the J segment 3 bases; nucleotides outside the gene matches: 2. The CDR3 has 15 residues.

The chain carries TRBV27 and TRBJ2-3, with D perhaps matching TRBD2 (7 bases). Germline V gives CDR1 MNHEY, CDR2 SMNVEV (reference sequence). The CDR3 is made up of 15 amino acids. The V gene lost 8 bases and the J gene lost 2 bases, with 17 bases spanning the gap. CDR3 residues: CASSGGLLTTDTQYF. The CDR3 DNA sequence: TGTGCCAGCTCGGGGGGCCTACTCACCACAGATACGCAGTATTTT.

In DNA, the CDR3 is TGTGCCAGCAGCCGCTGGACTAGCGGAGTGAACACCGGGGAGCTGTTTTTT. Protein: CASSRWTSGVNTGELFF. V gene TRBV14 combines with J gene TRBJ2-2; TRBD2 matches at 10 bases. With V trimmed by 4 bases and J by 1 base, 6 bases remained unmatched. Germline lookup yields CDR1 SGHDN and CDR2 FVKESK. This CDR3 is 17 amino acids long.

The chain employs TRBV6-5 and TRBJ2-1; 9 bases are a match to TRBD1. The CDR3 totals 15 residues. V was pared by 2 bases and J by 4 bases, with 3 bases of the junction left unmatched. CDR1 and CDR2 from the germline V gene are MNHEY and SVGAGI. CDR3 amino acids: CASSYRQGGYNEQFF. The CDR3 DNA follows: TGTGCCAGCAGTTACCGACAGGGGGGATACAATGAGCAGTTCTTC.

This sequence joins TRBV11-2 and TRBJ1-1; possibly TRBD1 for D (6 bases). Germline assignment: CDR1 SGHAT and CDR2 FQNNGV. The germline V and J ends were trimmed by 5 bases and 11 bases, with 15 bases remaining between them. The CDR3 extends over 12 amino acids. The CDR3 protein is CASSQQGVDAFF. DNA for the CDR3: TGTGCCAGCAGCCAACAGGGCGTCGACGCTTTCTTT.

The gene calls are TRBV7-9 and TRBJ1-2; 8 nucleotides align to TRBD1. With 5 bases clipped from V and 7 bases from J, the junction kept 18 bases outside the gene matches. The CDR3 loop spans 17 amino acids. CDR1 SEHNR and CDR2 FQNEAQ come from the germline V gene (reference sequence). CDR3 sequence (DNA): TGTGCCAGCAGCCCGGTAACTGGTGACAGGGGTGGACGTGGCTACACCTTC. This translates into CASSPVTGDRGGRGYTF.

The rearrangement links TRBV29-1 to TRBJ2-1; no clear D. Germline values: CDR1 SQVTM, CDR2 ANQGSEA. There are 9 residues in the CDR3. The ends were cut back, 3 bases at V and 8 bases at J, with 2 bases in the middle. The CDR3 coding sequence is TGCAGCGTTGAGCATGAGCAGTTCTTC. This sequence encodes CSVEHEQFF.

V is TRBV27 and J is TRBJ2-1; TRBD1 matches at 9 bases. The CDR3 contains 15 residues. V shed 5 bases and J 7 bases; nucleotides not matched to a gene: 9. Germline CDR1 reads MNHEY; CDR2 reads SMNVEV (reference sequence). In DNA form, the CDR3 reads TGTGCCAGCAGTCCTCCCGGGACAGGGCGGAATGAGCAGTTCTTC. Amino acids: CASSPPGTGRNEQFF.

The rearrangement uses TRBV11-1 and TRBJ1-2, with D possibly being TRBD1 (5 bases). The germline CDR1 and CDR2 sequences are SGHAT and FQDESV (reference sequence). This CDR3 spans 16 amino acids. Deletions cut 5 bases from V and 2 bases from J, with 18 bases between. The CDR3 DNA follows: TGTGCCAGCAGCCGAATTGGGACCCAGGGAAACTATGGCTACACCTTC. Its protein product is CASSRIGTQGNYGYTF.

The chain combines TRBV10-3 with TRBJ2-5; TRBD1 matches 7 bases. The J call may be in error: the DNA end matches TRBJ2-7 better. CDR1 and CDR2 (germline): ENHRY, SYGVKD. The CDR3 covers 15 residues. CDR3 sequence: CAISESPDRFYEQYF. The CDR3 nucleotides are TGTGCCATCAGTGAGTCACCGGACAGGTTCTACGAGCAGTACTTC.

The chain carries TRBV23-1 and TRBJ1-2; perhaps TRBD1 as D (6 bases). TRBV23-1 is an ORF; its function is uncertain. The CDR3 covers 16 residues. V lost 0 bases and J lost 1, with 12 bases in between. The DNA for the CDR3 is TGCGCCAGCAGTCAATCGAGGCAGGGGAGTAACTATGGCTACACCTTC. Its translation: CASSQSRQGSNYGYTF.

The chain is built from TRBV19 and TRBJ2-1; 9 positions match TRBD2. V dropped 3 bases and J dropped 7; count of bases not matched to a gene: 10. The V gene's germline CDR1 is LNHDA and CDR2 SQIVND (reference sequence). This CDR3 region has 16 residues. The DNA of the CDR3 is TGTGCCAGTAGTATCATCGGCGGGAGGGCCCTGAATGAGCAGTTCTTC. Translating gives CASSIIGGRALNEQFF.

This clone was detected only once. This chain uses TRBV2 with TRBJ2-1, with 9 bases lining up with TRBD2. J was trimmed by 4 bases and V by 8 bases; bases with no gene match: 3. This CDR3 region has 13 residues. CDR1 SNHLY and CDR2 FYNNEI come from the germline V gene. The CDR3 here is CASGGRGYNEQFF. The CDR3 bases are TGTGCCAGCGGCGGGAGGGGATACAATGAGCAGTTCTTC.

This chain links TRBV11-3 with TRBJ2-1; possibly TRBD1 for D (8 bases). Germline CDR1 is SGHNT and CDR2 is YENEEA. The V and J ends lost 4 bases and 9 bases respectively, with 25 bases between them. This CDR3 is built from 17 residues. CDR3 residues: CASSWGGFRTGFGEQFF. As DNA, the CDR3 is TGTGCCAGCAGCTGGGGGGGATTCCGGACAGGGTTCGGTGAGCAGTTCTTC.

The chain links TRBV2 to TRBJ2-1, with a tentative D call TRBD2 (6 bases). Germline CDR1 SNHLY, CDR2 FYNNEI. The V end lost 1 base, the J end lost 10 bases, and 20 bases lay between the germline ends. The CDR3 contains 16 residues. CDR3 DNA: TGTGCCAGCAGTGAAGTGGTTAGCGGAGGCAGGCAGGAGCAGTTCTTC. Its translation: CASSEVVSGGRQEQFF.

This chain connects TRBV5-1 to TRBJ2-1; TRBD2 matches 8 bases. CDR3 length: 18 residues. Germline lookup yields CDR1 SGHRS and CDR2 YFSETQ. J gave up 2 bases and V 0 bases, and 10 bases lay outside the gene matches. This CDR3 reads CASSLASGRAEAYNEQFF. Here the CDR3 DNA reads TGCGCCAGCAGCTTGGCCAGCGGGAGAGCTGAGGCCTACAATGAGCAGTTCTTC.

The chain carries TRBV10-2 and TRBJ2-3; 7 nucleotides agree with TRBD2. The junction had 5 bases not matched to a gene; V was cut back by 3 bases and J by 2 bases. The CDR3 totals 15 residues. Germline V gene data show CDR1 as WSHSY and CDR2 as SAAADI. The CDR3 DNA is TGCGCCAGCAGTGAAACTAGCGCCTACACAGATACGCAGTATTTT. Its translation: CASSETSAYTDTQYF.

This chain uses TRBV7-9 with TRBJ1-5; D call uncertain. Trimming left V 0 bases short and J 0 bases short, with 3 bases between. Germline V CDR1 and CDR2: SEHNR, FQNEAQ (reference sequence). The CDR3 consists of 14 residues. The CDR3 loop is CASSLADSNQPQHF. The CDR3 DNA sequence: TGTGCCAGCAGCTTAGCAGATAGCAATCAGCCCCAGCATTTT. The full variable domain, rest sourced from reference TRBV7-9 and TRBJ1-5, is DTGVSQNPRHKITKRGQNVTFRCDPISEHNRLYWYRQTLGQGPEFLTYFQNEAQLEKSRLLSDRFSAERPKGSFSTLEIQRTEQGDSAMYLCASSLADSNQPQHFGDGTRLSIL.